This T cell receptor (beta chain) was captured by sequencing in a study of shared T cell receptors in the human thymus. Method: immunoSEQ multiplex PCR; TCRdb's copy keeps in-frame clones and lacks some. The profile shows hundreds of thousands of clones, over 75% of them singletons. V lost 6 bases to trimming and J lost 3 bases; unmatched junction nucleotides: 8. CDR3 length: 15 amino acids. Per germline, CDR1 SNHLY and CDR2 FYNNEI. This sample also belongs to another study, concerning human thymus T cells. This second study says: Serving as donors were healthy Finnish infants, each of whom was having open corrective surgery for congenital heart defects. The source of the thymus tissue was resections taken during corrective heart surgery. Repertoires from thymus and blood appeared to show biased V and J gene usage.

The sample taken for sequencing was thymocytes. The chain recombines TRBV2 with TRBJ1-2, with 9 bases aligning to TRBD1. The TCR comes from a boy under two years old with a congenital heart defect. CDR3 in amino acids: CASSPRGQGHYGYTF. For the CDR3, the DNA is TGTGCCAGCAGCCCACGTGGACAGGGGCACTATGGCTACACCTTC.